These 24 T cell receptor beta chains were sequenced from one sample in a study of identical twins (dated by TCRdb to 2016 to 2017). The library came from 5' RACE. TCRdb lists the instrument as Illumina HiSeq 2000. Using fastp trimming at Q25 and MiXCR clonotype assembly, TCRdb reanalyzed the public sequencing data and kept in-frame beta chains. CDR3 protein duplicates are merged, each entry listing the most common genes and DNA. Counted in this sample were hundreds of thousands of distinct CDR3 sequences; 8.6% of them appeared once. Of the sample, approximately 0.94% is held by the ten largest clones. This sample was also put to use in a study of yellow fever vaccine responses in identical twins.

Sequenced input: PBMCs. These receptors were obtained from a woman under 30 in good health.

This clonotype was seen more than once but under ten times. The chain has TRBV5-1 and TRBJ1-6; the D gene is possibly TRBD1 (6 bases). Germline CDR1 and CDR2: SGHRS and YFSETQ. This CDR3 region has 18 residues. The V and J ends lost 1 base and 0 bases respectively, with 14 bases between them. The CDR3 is CASSLSPQGPSYNSPLHF. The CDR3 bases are TGCGCCAGCAGCTTGAGTCCACAGGGTCCCTCCTATAATTCACCCCTCCACTTT.

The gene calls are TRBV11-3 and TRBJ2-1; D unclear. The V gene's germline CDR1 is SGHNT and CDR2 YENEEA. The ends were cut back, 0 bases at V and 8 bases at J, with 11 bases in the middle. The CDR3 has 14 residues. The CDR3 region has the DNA TGTGCCAGCAGCTTAGAGTGGTCTAGTGATGAGCAGTTCTTC. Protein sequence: CASSLEWSSDEQFF. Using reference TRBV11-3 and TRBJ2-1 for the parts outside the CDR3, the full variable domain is EAGVVQSPRYKIIEKKQPVAFWCNPISGHNTLYWYLQNLGQGPELLIRYENEEAVDDSQLPKDRFSAERLKGVDSTLKIQPAELGDSAVYLCASSLEWSSDEQFFGPGTRLTVL.

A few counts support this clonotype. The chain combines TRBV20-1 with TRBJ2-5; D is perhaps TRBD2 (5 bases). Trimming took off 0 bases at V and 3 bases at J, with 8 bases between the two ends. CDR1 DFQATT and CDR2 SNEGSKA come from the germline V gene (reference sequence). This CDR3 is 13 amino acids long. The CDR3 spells CSARDRGKETQYF. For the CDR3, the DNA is TGCAGTGCTAGAGATAGAGGGAAAGAGACCCAGTACTTC.

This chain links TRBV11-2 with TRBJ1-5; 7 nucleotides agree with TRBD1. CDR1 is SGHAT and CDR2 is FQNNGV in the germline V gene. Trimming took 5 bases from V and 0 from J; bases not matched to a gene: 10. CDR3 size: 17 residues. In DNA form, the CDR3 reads TGTGCCAGCAGCCCGGGGGACAGCGCGTATAGCAATCAGCCCCAGCATTTT. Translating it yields CASSPGDSAYSNQPQHF.

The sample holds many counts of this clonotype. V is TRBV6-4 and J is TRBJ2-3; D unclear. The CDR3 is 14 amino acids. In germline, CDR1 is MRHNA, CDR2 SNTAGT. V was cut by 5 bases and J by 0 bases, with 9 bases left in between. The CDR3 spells CASSMSTSTDTQYF. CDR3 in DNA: TGTGCCAGCAGTATGAGCACTAGCACAGATACGCAGTATTTT.

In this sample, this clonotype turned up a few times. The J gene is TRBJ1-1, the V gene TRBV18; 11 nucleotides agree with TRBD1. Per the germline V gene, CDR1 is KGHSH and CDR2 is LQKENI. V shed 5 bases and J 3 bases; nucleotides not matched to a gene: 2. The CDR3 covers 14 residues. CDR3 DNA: TGTGCCAGCTCAGGACAGGGGGCGGACACTGAAGCTTTCTTT. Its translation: CASSGQGADTEAFF.

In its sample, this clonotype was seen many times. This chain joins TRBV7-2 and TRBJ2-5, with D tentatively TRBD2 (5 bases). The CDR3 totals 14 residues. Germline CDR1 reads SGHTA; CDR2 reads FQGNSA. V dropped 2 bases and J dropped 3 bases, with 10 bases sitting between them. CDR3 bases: TGTGCCAGCAGCTTAAGGACTCCCAAAGAGACCCAGTACTTC. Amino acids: CASSLRTPKETQYF.

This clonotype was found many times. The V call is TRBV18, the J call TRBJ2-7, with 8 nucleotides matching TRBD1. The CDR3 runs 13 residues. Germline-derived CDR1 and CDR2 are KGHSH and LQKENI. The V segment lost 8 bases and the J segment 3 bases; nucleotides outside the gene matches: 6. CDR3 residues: CASSPGTGYEQYF. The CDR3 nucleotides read TGTGCCAGCAGTCCCGGGACAGGCTACGAGCAGTACTTC.

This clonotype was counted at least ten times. The CDR3 nucleotides are TGTGCCAGCAGCAACATCGCTCCGGGATTGGAGTACTTC. It is translated as CASSNIAPGLEYF. The J gene is TRBJ2-4, the V gene TRBV21-1; the table's TRBD1 call for D was not verified on the DNA. TRBV21-1 corresponds to a pseudogene. The CDR3 has 13 residues.

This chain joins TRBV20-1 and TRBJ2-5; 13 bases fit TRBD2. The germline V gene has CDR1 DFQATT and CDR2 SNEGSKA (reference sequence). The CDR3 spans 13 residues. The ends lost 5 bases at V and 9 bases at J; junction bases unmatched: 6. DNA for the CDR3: TGCAGTGCTCCGCCTACTAGCGGGGGGGCCCAGTACTTC. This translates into CSAPPTSGGAQYF.

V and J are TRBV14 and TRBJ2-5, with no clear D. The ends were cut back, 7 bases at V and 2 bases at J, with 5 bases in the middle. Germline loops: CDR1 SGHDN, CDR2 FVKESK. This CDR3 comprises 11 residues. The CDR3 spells CASNSQETQYF. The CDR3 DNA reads TGTGCCAGCAACTCACAAGAGACCCAGTACTTC.

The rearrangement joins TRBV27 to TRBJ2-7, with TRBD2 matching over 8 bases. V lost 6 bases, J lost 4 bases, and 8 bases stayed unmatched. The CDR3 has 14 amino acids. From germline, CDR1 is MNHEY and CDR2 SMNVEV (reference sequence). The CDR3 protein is CASRDRTSIYEQYF. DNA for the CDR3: TGTGCCAGCAGAGACAGGACTAGCATTTACGAGCAGTACTTC.

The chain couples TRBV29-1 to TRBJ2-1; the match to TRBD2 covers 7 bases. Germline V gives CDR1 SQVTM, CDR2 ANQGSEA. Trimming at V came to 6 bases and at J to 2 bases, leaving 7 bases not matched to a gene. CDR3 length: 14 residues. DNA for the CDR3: TGCAGCGTCGTGGGGCGGGGGACCTACAATGAGCAGTTCTTC. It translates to CSVVGRGTYNEQFF.

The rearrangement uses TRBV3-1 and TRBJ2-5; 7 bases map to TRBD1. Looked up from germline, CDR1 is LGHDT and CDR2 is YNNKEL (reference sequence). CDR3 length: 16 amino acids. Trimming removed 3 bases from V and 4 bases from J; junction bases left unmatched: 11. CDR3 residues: CASSQPGTEKLETQYF. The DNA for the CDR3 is TGTGCCAGCAGCCAGCCCGGGACAGAGAAACTAGAGACCCAGTACTTC.

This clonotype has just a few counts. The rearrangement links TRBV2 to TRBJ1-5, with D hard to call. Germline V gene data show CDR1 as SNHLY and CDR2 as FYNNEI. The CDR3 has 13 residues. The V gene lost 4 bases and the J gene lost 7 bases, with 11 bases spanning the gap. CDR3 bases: TGTGCCAGCAGTGCTGGGGTTAGCCAGCCCCAGCATTTT. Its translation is CASSAGVSQPQHF. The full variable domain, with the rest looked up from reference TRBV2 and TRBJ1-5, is EPEVTQTPSHQVTQMGQEVILRCVPISNHLYFYWYRQILGQKVEFLVSFYNNEISEKSEIFDDQFSVERPDGSNFTLKIRSTKLEDSAMYFCASSAGVSQPQHFGDGTRLSIL.

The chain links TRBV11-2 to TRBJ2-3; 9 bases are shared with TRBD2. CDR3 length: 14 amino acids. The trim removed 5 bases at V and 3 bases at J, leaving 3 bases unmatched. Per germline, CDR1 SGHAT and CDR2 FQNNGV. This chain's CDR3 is CASSISGRTDTQYF. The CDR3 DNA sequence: TGTGCCAGCAGCATTAGCGGGAGAACAGATACGCAGTATTTT.

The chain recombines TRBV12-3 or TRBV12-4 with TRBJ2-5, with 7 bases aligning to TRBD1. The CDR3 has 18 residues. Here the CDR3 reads CTCSLRQGVAGVQETQYF. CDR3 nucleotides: TGTACCTGCAGTTTACGGCAGGGGGTAGCTGGTGTCCAAGAGACCCAGTACTTC.

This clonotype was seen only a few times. The CDR3 reads CATSRDRTGDILSYEQYF. In nucleotides, the CDR3 is TGTGCCACCAGCAGAGATAGGACAGGGGATATTTTATCCTACGAGCAGTACTTC. The chain recombines TRBV15 with TRBJ2-7, with 9 bases that match TRBD1. CDR1 is LNHNV, CDR2 YYDKDF, per germline (reference sequence). The CDR3 loop spans 18 amino acids. The ends lost 0 bases at V and 1 base at J; junction bases unmatched: 10.

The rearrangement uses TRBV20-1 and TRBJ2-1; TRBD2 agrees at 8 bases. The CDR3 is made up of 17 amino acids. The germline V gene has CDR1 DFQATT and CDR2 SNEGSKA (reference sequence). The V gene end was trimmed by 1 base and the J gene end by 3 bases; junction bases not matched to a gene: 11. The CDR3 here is CSARADISGAHYNEQFF. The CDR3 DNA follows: TGCAGTGCTAGAGCCGATATTAGCGGGGCGCACTACAATGAGCAGTTCTTC.

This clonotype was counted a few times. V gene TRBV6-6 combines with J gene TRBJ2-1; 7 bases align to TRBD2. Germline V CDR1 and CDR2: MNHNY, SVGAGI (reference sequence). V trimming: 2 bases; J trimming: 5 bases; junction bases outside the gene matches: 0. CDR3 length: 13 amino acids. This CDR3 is CASSYAGDNEQFF. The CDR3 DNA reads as TGTGCCAGCAGTTACGCGGGGGACAATGAGCAGTTCTTC.

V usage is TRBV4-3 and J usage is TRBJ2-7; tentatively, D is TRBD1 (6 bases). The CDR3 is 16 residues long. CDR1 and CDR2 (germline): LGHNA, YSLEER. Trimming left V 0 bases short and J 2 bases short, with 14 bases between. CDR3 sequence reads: CASSQDPQGSTYEQYF. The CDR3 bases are TGCGCCAGCAGCCAAGATCCCCAGGGGTCCACCTACGAGCAGTACTTC.

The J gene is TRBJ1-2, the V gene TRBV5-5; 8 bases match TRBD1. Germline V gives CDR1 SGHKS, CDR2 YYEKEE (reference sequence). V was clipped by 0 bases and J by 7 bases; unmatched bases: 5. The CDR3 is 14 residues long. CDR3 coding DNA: TGTGCCAGCAGCTTGGGGCCAGGGGGCAGTGGCTACACCTTC. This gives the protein CASSLGPGGSGYTF.

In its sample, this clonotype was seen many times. The CDR3 DNA is TGTGCCAGCAGTTTAGGACTAGCGGGAGAGTCCGGGGAGCTGTTTTTT. It specifies CASSLGLAGESGELFF. The chain joins TRBV12-3 or TRBV12-4 to TRBJ2-2, with TRBD2 matching 12 bases. J gave up 6 bases and V 1 base, and 3 bases lay outside the gene matches. The CDR3 totals 16 residues.

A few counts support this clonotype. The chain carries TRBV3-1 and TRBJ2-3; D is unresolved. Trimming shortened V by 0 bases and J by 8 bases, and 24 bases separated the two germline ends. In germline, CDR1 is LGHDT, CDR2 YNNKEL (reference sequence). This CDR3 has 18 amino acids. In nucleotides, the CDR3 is TGTGCCAGCAGCCAAGACCCTACACCCGGCGCCTGGAGTGGTACGCAGTATTTT. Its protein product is CASSQDPTPGAWSGTQYF.